This entry lists 10 T cell receptor beta chains sequenced from one sample in a study of cytomegalovirus exposure and HLA in healthy donors (dated 2017 in TCRdb). Library preparation used the immunoSEQ multiplex PCR assay. The multiplex PCR relied on a mix of 60 forward primers for TCR Vbeta segments and 13 reverse primers for TCR Jbeta segments. In its TCRdb copy, this immuneACCESS table keeps in-frame sequences only and misses some clones. Where compared with another copy, unresolved V genes explain less than half of these, and the others have no known cause. The sample profile shows over 200,000 clones; roughly 91% of them were found once. The ten most abundant clones make up over 0.95% of the sample. Material: PBMCs. Every receptor here comes from a young woman in good health and CMV-seronegative.

J is TRBJ2-7 and V is TRBV5-4, with 10 bases that match TRBD1. The CDR3 is 14 amino acids. V was clipped by 5 bases and J by 5 bases; unmatched bases: 7. Germline CDR1 SGHNT, CDR2 YYREEE (reference sequence). CDR3 sequence reads: CASRGTGVGNEQYF. In DNA, the CDR3 is TGTGCCAGCAGGGGGACAGGGGTCGGGAACGAGCAGTACTTC.

CDR3 region: CSVDYGLGQPQHF. CDR3 bases: TGCAGCGTTGATTATGGGCTGGGTCAGCCCCAGCATTTT. V and J are TRBV29-1 and TRBJ1-5, with D uncertain. This CDR3 contains 13 residues. Germline V gene data show CDR1 as SQVTM and CDR2 as ANQGSEA. V lost 3 bases and J lost 6, with 12 bases in between.

The chain couples TRBV30 to TRBJ2-7; a possible D gene is TRBD1 (5 bases). The germline V gene encodes CDR1 GTSNPN and CDR2 SVGIG (reference sequence). The CDR3 spans 16 residues. Trimming shortened V by 2 bases and J by 0 bases, and 17 bases separated the two germline ends. The CDR3 DNA follows: TGTGCCTGGAGTCCCGTTGGAAGGGGCCCCTCCTACGAGCAGTACTTC. This gives the protein CAWSPVGRGPSYEQYF.

The gene calls are TRBV18 and TRBJ2-7, with TRBD1 matching over 9 bases. V was pared by 5 bases and J by 4 bases, with 6 bases of the junction left unmatched. Germline V gene sequence: CDR1 KGHSH, CDR2 LQKENI. CDR3 length equals 14 residues. The CDR3 DNA follows: TGTGCCAGCTCATCGATGACAGGGGGGTACGAGCAGTACTTC. Translation gives CASSSMTGGYEQYF. Drawing the rest from reference TRBV18 and TRBJ2-7, the complete variable domain is NAGVMQNPRHLVRRRGQEARLRCSPMKGHSHVYWYRQLPEEGLKFMVYLQKENIIDESGMPKERFSAEFPKEGPSILRIQQVVRGDSAAYFCASSSMTGGYEQYFGPGTRLTVT.

V and J are TRBV5-1 and TRBJ2-7; TRBD1 is a possible D gene (6 bases). V was pared by 3 bases and J by 6 bases, with 10 bases between. CDR3 length: 12 amino acids. Germline assignment: CDR1 SGHRS and CDR2 YFSETQ. CDR3 bases: TGCGCCAGCAGCTGGCAGGGGAGCGAGCAGTACTTC. Amino acid sequence: CASSWQGSEQYF. The full variable domain, in which reference TRBV5-1 and TRBJ2-7 provide the parts outside the CDR3, is KAGVTQTPRYLIKTRGQQVTLSCSPISGHRSVSWYQQTPGQGLQFLFEYFSETQRNKGNFPGRFSGRQFSNSRSEMNVSTLELGDSALYLCASSWQGSEQYFGPGTRLTVT.

The J gene is TRBJ2-6, the V gene TRBV7-8; maybe TRBD2 (6 bases). Deletions cut 1 base from V and 2 bases from J, with 12 bases between. There are 17 residues in the CDR3. Germline CDR1 and CDR2: SGHVS and FQNEAQ. This CDR3 is CASSLGLWGAGANVLTF. CDR3 nucleotides: TGTGCCAGCAGCTTAGGTCTTTGGGGGGCTGGGGCCAACGTCCTGACTTTC.

The rearrangement joins TRBV9 to TRBJ2-1; D is possibly TRBD1 (7 bases). The germline CDR1 and CDR2 sequences are SGDLS and YYNGEE. This CDR3 contains 21 residues. With 0 bases removed from V and 3 bases from J, the gap between germline ends came to 28 bases. Written as DNA, the CDR3 is TGTGCCAGCAGCGTAGCTGTTGCAGGGGGGCGTACCCGCCTGAACTACAATGAGCAGTTCTTC. Protein: CASSVAVAGGRTRLNYNEQFF.

The chain is built from TRBV7-6 and TRBJ2-3; the match to TRBD1 covers 9 bases. This CDR3 has 15 amino acids. The V segment lost 4 bases and the J segment 1 base; nucleotides outside the gene matches: 3. In germline, CDR1 is SGHVS, CDR2 FNYEAQ. In nucleotides, the CDR3 is TGTGCCAGCAGCTCTGGACAGGGGCGCACAGATACGCAGTATTTT. Translating it yields CASSSGQGRTDTQYF.

The genes are TRBV30 and TRBJ1-5, with D unresolved. This CDR3 contains 12 residues. Trimming pared 3 bases from V and 1 base from J, leaving 4 bases between. The V gene's germline CDR1 is GTSNPN and CDR2 SVGIG (reference sequence). Here the CDR3 reads CAWSGSNQPQHF. DNA for the CDR3: TGTGCCTGGAGCGGGAGCAATCAGCCCCAGCATTTT.

Here the CDR3 DNA reads TGTGCCAGTATGCTCCCGGACAGCTTGAACACTGAAGCTTTCTTT. This gives the protein CASMLPDSLNTEAFF. This chain links TRBV19 with TRBJ1-1, with D maybe TRBD1 (6 bases). Per the germline V gene, CDR1 is LNHDA and CDR2 is SQIVND (reference sequence). V was trimmed by 7 bases and J by 0 bases, leaving 15 bases between them. The length of the CDR3 is 15 residues.